Described below is a single TCR beta chain sequence and its context. The sample holds a few counts of this clonotype. Which antigen it targets is not known. Base quality data are lacking; no much larger clone is found one base away. Inclusive of the bounding cysteine and phenylalanine, the CDR3 is 14 residues long. Only CDR3 DNA remains: 42 bases, in frame from the first base. CDR1 and CDR2 are read off the germline V gene as MNHEY and SVGEGT. V is shortened by 6 bases, J by 1 base, and the region joining them spans 9 bases. These data are taken from a study of T cell repertoires in aging, cancer and after chemotherapy (dated by TCRdb to between 2018 and 2021). Looking at the study overall: Six donor age groups were covered, ranging from 30 or younger up to 70 or older, and each group contained at least three individuals. To examine immunoaging and T cell reconstitution after chemotherapy, the study profiled TCR beta repertoires in peripheral blood from healthy donors and cancer patients. The complete dataset included some 9 million TCR reads. The cohort comprised about 210 cancer patients, over 90 with hematological and around 120 with solid cancers, plus 95 healthy donors as a reference group. Control TCR repertoires from healthy donors were recorded across several months to years, and re-sampling revealed clear clonal overlap. Beyond this particular receptor, the publication reports: In healthy donors, the drop in TCR diversity with age came mainly from a loss of richness, whereas in cancer patients a loss of evenness also played a part. Median generation probability increased over the chemotherapy interval in both cancer cohorts, suggesting repertoire reconstitution through rebound thymic output. Compared with age-matched healthy donors, untreated patients with hematological or solid cancers had significantly lower TCR diversity and higher clonality in blood. According to the authors, the repertoire data do not permit conclusions about immunological memory after chemotherapy.

Genomic DNA extracted from peripheral blood, rather than sorted cells or RNA, was used as the source for amplification of TCR beta rearrangements. Rearranged TRB sequences spanning V, D and J segments were amplified by multiplex touch-down PCR using a mixed TRB-A/B primer pool. Illumina adapters and sample indices were attached to the amplicons in two consecutive PCR reactions using Phusion HS II polymerase. After gel purification with the NucleoSpin Gel and PCR Clean-up kit, the amplicons were checked using Qubit and an Agilent 2100 Bioanalyzer. Libraries were sequenced on an Illumina MiSeq using 600-cycle, single-indexed, paired-end runs. The paper's data handling went like this. MiXCR versions 2.12 and 3.0.5 were used to process TRB sequences. Each unique CDR3 nucleotide sequence was counted as one clone, and only productive sequences with at least two reads were retained. Repertoire metrics included Shannon diversity, evenness, clonality (one minus evenness), and alpha-parameterized diversity profiles from alpha 0 to 5. Generation probabilities of clones in paired pre- and post-chemotherapy samples were computed with the IGoR algorithm. TCRdb reprocessing: public reads trimmed at Q25 with fastp, clones called with MiXCR, in-frame beta chains kept. Rows with one shared CDR3 protein collapse into an entry with the most common genes and DNA. The V and J calls come from TCRdb's annotation, not from the publication. Here the sample has 10,000 to 15,000 distinct CDR3 sequences; about 40% occur a single time. The ten biggest clones cover about 6.9% of the sample.

The chain is assembled from TRBV6-2 or TRBV6-3 and TRBJ2-2; too little of a D gene remains to name it. This receptor was taken from a human donor in good health. The donor label of this sample is uncertain. The material sequenced was blood. CDR3 sequence: CASSEDGNTGELFF. The nucleotides read TGTGCCAGCAGCGAGGACGGGAACACCGGGGAGCTGTTTTTT.